What follows are 7 T cell receptor beta chains derived from one specimen sequenced in a study of blood T cell repertoires in COVID-19. Sequencing was performed with immunoSEQ multiplex PCR; in TCRdb, only in-frame clones are kept and a portion is missing. The sample holds about 180,000 clones; 80% to 90% are singletons and the top ten take under 3%. The source material was PBMCs or T cells enriched from blood (not recorded which). The receptors here all came from a woman in her thirties or forties with acute COVID-19.

The chain joins TRBV7-2 to TRBJ1-2; D is uncertain. This CDR3 is 14 amino acids long. The V gene's germline CDR1 is SGHTA and CDR2 FQGNSA. V lost 5 bases, J lost 8 bases, and 18 bases lay in between. CDR3 nucleotides: TGTGCCAGCAGCCCCCGGTGGAGGGCAAGCGGCTACACCTTC. Its translation is CASSPRWRASGYTF.

The chain carries TRBV4-1 and TRBJ2-5, with 7 bases identical to TRBD2. V gave up 8 bases and J gave up 1 base; unmatched junction bases: 10. The CDR3 has 15 amino acids. The germline CDR1 and CDR2 sequences are MGHRA and YSYEKL. CDR3 sequence: CASSSGLAVQETQYF. In DNA, the CDR3 is TGCGCCAGCTCATCGGGGCTAGCGGTCCAAGAGACCCAGTACTTC.

The chain employs TRBV5-1 and TRBJ2-1, with 11 bases that match TRBD2. The CDR3 contains 16 residues. In germline, CDR1 is SGHRS, CDR2 YFSETQ. V shed 4 bases and J 7 bases; nucleotides not matched to a gene: 10. The CDR3 region is CASSLILAGGQNEQFF. The CDR3 nucleotides read TGCGCCAGCAGCCTAATATTAGCGGGAGGGCAGAATGAGCAGTTCTTC.

V is TRBV9 and J is TRBJ2-1; 8 bases are a match to TRBD2. V was pared by 0 bases and J by 4 bases, with 6 bases of the junction left unmatched. The CDR3 has 16 residues. The germline V gene encodes CDR1 SGDLS and CDR2 YYNGEE. The CDR3 DNA reads as TGTGCCAGCAGCGTAGGGGGACTAGTCTCTTACAATGAGCAGTTCTTC. Amino acids: CASSVGGLVSYNEQFF.

V and J are TRBV4-3 and TRBJ2-3, with 8 bases lining up with TRBD2. The germline V gene has CDR1 LGHNA and CDR2 YSLEER. V lost 0 bases and J lost 4; bases outside the gene matches: 6. This CDR3 has 16 amino acids. DNA of the CDR3: TGCGCCAGCAGCCAAGATTCAGCGGGAGTCGCAGATACGCAGTATTTT. Translation gives CASSQDSAGVADTQYF.

The chain combines TRBV4-1 with TRBJ2-7; maybe TRBD2 (6 bases). V dropped 3 bases and J dropped 2 bases, with 11 bases sitting between them. CDR1 and CDR2 (germline): MGHRA, YSYEKL. CDR3 size: 14 residues. In DNA form, the CDR3 reads TGCGCCAGCAGCCAGCGGGACGGGGCCTACGAGCAGTACTTC. This codes for CASSQRDGAYEQYF.

The chain has TRBV11-3 and TRBJ2-3; 11 positions match TRBD1. The germline V gene encodes CDR1 SGHNT and CDR2 YENEEA. This CDR3 has 15 residues. The V and J ends lost 5 bases and 4 bases, in that order; junction bases with no gene match: 5. CDR3 region: CASSPGTGGPDTQYF. The CDR3 DNA sequence: TGTGCCAGCAGCCCAGGGACAGGGGGACCAGATACGCAGTATTTT.